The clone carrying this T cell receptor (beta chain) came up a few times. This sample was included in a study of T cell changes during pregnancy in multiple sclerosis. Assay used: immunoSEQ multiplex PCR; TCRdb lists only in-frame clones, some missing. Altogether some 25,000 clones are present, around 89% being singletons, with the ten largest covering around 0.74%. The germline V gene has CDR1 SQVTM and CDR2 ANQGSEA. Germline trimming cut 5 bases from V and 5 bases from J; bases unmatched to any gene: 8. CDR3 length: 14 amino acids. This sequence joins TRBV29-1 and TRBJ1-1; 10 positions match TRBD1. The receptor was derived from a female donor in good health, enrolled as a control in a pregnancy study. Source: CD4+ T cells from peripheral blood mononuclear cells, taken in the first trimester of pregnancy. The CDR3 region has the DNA TGCAGCGTTATCCTGGGACAGGGGTGGACTGAAGCTTTCTTT. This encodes CSVILGQGWTEAFF.